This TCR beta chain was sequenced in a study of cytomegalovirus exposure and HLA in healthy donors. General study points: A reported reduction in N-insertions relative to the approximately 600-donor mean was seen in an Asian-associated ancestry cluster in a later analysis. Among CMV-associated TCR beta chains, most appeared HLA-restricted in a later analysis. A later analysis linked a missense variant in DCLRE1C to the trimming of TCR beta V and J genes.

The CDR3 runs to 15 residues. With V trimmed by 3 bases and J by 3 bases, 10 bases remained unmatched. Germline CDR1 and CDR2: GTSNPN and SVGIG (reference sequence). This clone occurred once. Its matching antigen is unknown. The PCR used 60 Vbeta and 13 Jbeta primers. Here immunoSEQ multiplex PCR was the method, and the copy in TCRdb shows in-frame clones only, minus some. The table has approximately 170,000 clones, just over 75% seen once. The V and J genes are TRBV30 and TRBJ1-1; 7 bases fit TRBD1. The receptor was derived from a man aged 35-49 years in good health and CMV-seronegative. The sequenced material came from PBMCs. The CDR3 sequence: CAWSGSQGWDTEAFF. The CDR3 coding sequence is TGTGCCTGGAGCGGTTCACAGGGGTGGGACACTGAAGCTTTCTTT.